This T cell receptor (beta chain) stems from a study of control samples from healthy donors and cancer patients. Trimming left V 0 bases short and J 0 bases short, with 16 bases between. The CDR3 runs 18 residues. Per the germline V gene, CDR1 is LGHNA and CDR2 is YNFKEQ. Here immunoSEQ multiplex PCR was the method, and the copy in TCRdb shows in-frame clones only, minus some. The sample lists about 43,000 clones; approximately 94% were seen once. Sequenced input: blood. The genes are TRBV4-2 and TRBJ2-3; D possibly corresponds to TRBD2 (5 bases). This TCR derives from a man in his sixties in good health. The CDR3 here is CASSQESLAATSTDTQYF. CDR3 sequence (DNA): TGTGCCAGCAGCCAAGAGAGCCTAGCTGCTACTAGCACAGATACGCAGTATTTT.